This record covers a single T cell receptor beta chain. Its cognate antigen is unknown. Splitting of each subset's genomic DNA was done evenly across several immunoSEQ plates. This table comes from immunoSEQ multiplex PCR, and its TCRdb copy is limited to in-frame clones, with some not included. The sample lists roughly 170,000 clones, about 68% occurring once. The sample originates from a study of shared clonotypes between healthy human individuals. General observations from the study: Naive subsets generally had larger estimated richness than memory subsets.

The V end was cut by 3 bases, the J end by 0 bases, with 13 bases between. The CDR3 sequence is 16 residues long. The germline V gene has CDR1 KGHSH and CDR2 LQKENI. Donors, healthy HIV-negative adults, lacked recent acute infections or vaccinations. A CD45RA+ naive subset and a CD45RA-negative memory subset were split from CD4+ cells. The clonotype originates from a man aged 25-45 years in good health. V and J are TRBV18 and TRBJ2-3; tentatively, D is TRBD2 (6 bases). Sequencing used memory CD4+ T cells sorted from blood. Subset specified: CD45RA-negative fraction. The CDR3 loop is CASSPSLATSTDTQYF. CDR3 bases: TGTGCCAGCTCACCCTCCCTAGCGACTAGCACAGATACGCAGTATTTT.